This T cell receptor beta chain was profiled in a study of cytomegalovirus exposure and HLA in healthy donors (dated by TCRdb to the late 2010s). About the study as a whole: In an earlier analysis of approximately 640 of the donors, less than 350 Gb of sequence data and approximately 100 million unique TCR beta sequences from about 180 million T cells were reported. An early release covering roughly 600 HLA-typed donors comprised approximately 290 gigabases of sequencing data and approximately 80 million unique TCR sequences. Among the roughly 400 genotyped donors, around 79% belonged to the genetic ancestry cluster associated with self-reported Caucasian donors. The study aimed to test whether cataloging public T cell receptors could reveal signatures of past pathogen exposure. Using immunosequencing, the study profiled T cell repertoires from fewer than 850 subjects and related those repertoires to cytomegalovirus serostatus. In addition to the first cohort of 500 to 850 subjects, a separate validation cohort of around 110 different subjects was used. High-throughput TCR immunosequencing, statistical association of individual TCRs with disease status, and machine learning were combined to predict cytomegalovirus infection status. In a later analysis, previously published TCR beta repertoires from 600 to 850 donors were re-analyzed and high-resolution HLA genotyping was added so that TCR occurrence patterns could be studied. The later analysis used no new phenotypic data to find candidate immune exposures, relying instead on TCR beta sequences and their occurrence across donors. An earlier analysis of around 580 of the donors used high-throughput TCR beta sequencing to judge whether each TCR beta V gene segment behaved as functional or pseudogenic. Alongside the repertoire data, information on donor age, sex, ethnicity and CMV serostatus was compiled. Genome-wide SNP genotypes for about 65% of the roughly 670 donors were used in a later genetic analysis, which treated that subset as a discovery cohort. All discovery cohort repertoires had been generated using a single sequencing platform. HLA typing covered class I and class II loci at four-digit resolution. Typing coverage differed by locus: A, B, C, DRB1 and DQB1 were typed in about 620-630 donors, DQA1 in 522, DPA1 in around 580, and DPB1 in 450 to 480. Roughly five DR-DQ haplotypes were handled as single units for association and clustering because linkage in the cohort was strong. On average, roughly 250,000 unique TCR beta nucleotide sequences were sequenced per donor among 350 to 400 genotyped donors of the cohort, with roughly a sixth of those sequences being non-productive. Results the study describes overall, beyond this receptor: In an earlier analysis of roughly 560 of the donors, most TCR beta V segments were observed in productive rearrangements about 87% or about 30% of the time, broadly matching IMGT annotations. An association between a missense DCLRE1C variant and V-gene and J-gene trimming of TCR beta chains was found in a later genetic analysis and replicated in an independent cohort. The study gave a list of about 160 TCR beta chains associated with cytomegalovirus. At a false discovery rate of 0.05, a later analysis linked some 18,000 TCR beta sequences to specific HLA alleles. When HLA alleles, especially DR and DQ, strongly co-occurred, TCR associations were difficult to assign to individual alleles. Because the 87-base-pair reads could not distinguish some IMGT-functional V segments, including TRBV6-2 and TRBV6-3, those segments were excluded. Because counts were too low, around 18 rarely observed V segments, including chromosome 9 orphons, were left out of the earlier analysis of approximately 580 of the donors. In a later analysis, most CMV-associated TCR beta chains were found to appear HLA-restricted, with HLA associations seemingly driven largely by CMV exposure. In both the original and validation cohorts, the classifier was reported to diagnose cytomegalovirus status with high specificity and sensitivity. Correlated functional status among segregating V segments might reflect linkage disequilibrium, but an unknown experimental factor could not be ruled out. A later analysis found that TCR association rates varied across HLA loci, with DRB1 alleles showing the most associated TCRs and HLA-C alleles the fewest. This cohort had only TCR beta chains sequenced, and the lack of alpha or paired-chain data limited which features could be detected. Compared with equally common non-associated chains, HLA-associated TCR beta chains in a later analysis were more clonally expanded and had lower generation probabilities. Most TCR sequences were seen in very few donors, while some public TCRs were found in many individuals. A few of the identified cytomegalovirus-associated TCR beta chains were confirmed in vitro to be specific for cytomegalovirus antigens. HLA typing was unavailable for some donors at each locus, so association tests used only the typed subset. A later analysis reported that several top co-occurrence clusters appeared linked to parvovirus B19, influenza, CMV and Epstein-Barr virus. According to the authors, the approach could potentially be generalized to other disease states and immunological phenotypes. A further reported finding was that TCR beta sequences accurately predicted the HLA-A and HLA-B alleles for most subjects in the first cohort. The sequencing pipeline was judged likely to have produced a cluster of highly shared sequence variants as a technical artifact. For the cohort, immune exposure information was limited to CMV serostatus. According to a later genetic analysis, donors in an Asian-associated ancestry cluster had fewer N-insertions in productive TCRs than the roughly 670-donor mean. Presence/absence analyses assumed roughly uniform sequencing depth across donors, an assumption that may not hold.

Library prep was done by the immunoSEQ multiplex PCR assay. For the multiplex PCR, a mixture combining 60 forward primers for TCR Vbeta segments and 13 reverse primers for TCR Jbeta segments was used. The CDR3 region of rearranged TCR beta genes was amplified from genomic DNA with a multiplex PCR assay. Amplified TCR beta libraries were sequenced as 87-base-pair reads on the Illumina HiSeq System. The paper's processing steps were these. A later analysis tallied roughly 80 million unique TCR beta chains across the 550 to 850 repertoires, and approximately 12 million of those chains were shared by two or more donors. To remove PCR and sequencing errors, raw reads were error-corrected and collapsed into unique sequences using a nearest-neighbor algorithm that merged closely related sequences. CDR3 sequences were aligned to IMGT reference sequences to assign V, D and J gene segments. For a sequence to be retained, at least a six-nucleotide match to both a V gene segment and a J gene segment was required. Rearrangements were called productive when the CDR3 lacked stop codons and stayed in frame with V and J; all others were non-productive. Following IMGT convention, CDR3 was defined as the stretch from the second conserved V-encoded cysteine up to the conserved J-encoded phenylalanine. The earlier analysis of fewer than 750 of the donors excluded sequences that lacked an unambiguous match to a single V gene segment. An earlier analysis of 587 of the donors called V segments functional above 56.7% productive rearrangements and segregating when the between-donor standard deviation exceeded 5%. A statistical classification framework was built to diagnose cytomegalovirus status from the catalog of TCR beta chain sequences. In a later analysis, TCR nucleotide sequences were compared against IMGT/GENE-DB human TR gene sequences so that V and J genes could be assigned. Using the TCRdist pipeline, a later analysis assigned CDR3 sequences along with most-parsimonious VDJ recombination scenarios. In a later analysis, every TCR beta chain was defined by the combination of its CDR3 amino acid sequence and its V-gene family, and reads without a unique V-gene family were dropped. In a later analysis, 450 to 600 highly shared, low-generation-probability nucleotide sequences were removed to address suspected cross-contamination and a sequencing artifact. In a later analysis, a clonal expansion index was calculated for each public chain from normalized within-repertoire ranks of inferred template counts. A later analysis computed generation probabilities with a VDJ recombination model fitted to out-of-frame rearrangements, and checked the results against IGoR. A later analysis scored TCR-TCR, TCR-HLA and TCR-CMV co-occurrence with hypergeometric tests, applying a repertoire-size bias correction to TCR pairs. To estimate false discovery rates, a later analysis permuted the HLA or CMV assignments 20 times. In a later analysis, co-occurring TCRs were grouped with DBSCAN, and TCRdist sequence similarity was added when clustering was performed within HLA-allele-positive subsets. Co-occurrence clustering excluded repertoires with fewer than 30,000 or more than 120,000 public chains, plus five with anomalous nucleotide sharing. The table comes from immuneACCESS by way of TCRdb, which keeps in-frame sequences with V and J called. Part of the clones is missing from these tables; in studies checked, under half for an unresolved V gene and the rest for unknown reasons. That table furnishes V, J and clone size, whereas the DNA furnished D and trimming. In this sample the table shows 150,000 to 200,000 clones, around two thirds of which occur a single time. The ten largest make up 1.1% to 1.5% of the sample.

In this sample, this clone turned up a few times. The target of this receptor is not known. No base quality values were provided; no much bigger clone lies one nucleotide off. CDR1 and CDR2 are read off the germline V gene as MGHRA and YSYEKL. Reading from cysteine to phenylalanine, the CDR3 counts 15 amino acids. The kept DNA is CDR3 alone, 45 bases in frame from the first base. Trimming removed 4 bases from V and 10 bases from J, leaving 22 bases between the germline ends. The cohort consisted of 600 to 750 healthy bone marrow donors. At the time of sampling, every cohort member was nominally healthy, though immune exposures that went unrecorded were likely present. The donor tested CMV seronegative and was one of the 352 seronegative cohort members. A peripheral blood sample was provided by each donor, and peripheral blood mononuclear cells were used for TCR beta sequencing. Genomic DNA extraction from the blood cell samples was performed with the Qiagen DNeasy Blood Extraction Kit.

The source material was PBMCs. This receptor chain uses TRBV4-1 and TRBJ1-2; TRBD1 is a weak D gene call, 5 bases matching. This TCR derives from a man aged 50 or older in good health and CMV-seronegative. CDR3 reads: CASSPSWRQGWTYTF. The DNA is TGCGCCAGCAGCCCTTCATGGCGGCAGGGTTGGACCTACACCTTC.